This T cell receptor (beta chain) was identified in a study of T-cell reconstitution after alpha-beta-depleted transplantation in children (dated by TCRdb to 2016 to 2017). Background for the entire study: Using TCR repertoire profiling, the study quantitatively followed how T-cell immune reconstitution unfolded in children after TCRalphabeta/CD19-depleted allogeneic hematopoietic cell transplantation. General study outcomes and caveats: Apparently early alphabetaT-cell count recovery about two months after transplant reportedly relied on only several hundred rapidly expanded clones derived from non-depleted graft cells. Hyperexpanded clone frequencies declined over subsequent months; after one year, T-cell counts and TCRbeta diversity were mostly attributed to newly produced T cells. In some patients, high TCRbeta diversity at day 60 was attributed to recipient T cells and intrathymic progenitors that had survived conditioning.

Per the publication, the treatment or condition label means: allogeneic hematopoietic cell transplantation with graft depleted of TCRalphabeta T cells and CD19 B cells. Transplant recipients were children who received TCRalphabeta/CD19-depleted allogeneic hematopoietic cell grafts. Trimming costs V 7 bases and J 4 bases, and their ends lie 14 bases apart. The CDR3 holds 14 amino acids from the cysteine to the phenylalanine. The retained sequence is limited to the CDR3, 42 bases, with the frame set at the first base. CDR1 MNHEY and CDR2 SMNVEV were looked up in the germline V gene (reference sequence). This clonotype was counted ten times or more. Its cognate antigen has yet to be identified. The input lacks base qualities; no much larger clone sits a single base away. The library relied on PCR. Instrument on record: Illumina HiSeq 2500. TCR library preparation used molecular barcoding, with unique molecular identifiers applied to normalize quantification of the TCRbeta repertoire. TCRdb reprocessed the public reads (quality trimming at Q25 with fastp, clone calling with MiXCR) and kept in-frame beta chains. Rows are unified per CDR3 protein, each entry keeping the most common DNA and genes. This sample comprises approximately 500,000 distinct CDR3 sequences, roughly 10% of them detected only once. About 2.1% of the sample is held by the ten biggest clonotypes.

The TCR originated in a child aged 2 to 15 with inherited bone marrow failure, due to receive a stem cell transplant. The input for sequencing was PBMCs, taken before TCRalphabeta/CD19-depleted stem cell transplant. The sequence joins TRBV27 to TRBJ2-1, with TRBD1 perhaps the D gene, on 5 matching bases. This receptor carries the CDR3 CASTGWGDYNEQFF. In nucleotides, the sequence is TGTGCCAGCACCGGGTGGGGCGATTACAATGAGCAGTTCTTC.